This TCR beta chain derives from a study of blood T cell repertoires in COVID-19. Study at large: The analysed material was cDNA or gDNA that came from T cells, B-cell-depleted T cells, or PBMCs.

Authors' data handling: Estimation of nucleated cell counts relied on the amplification of reference gene primers. Assay used: immunoSEQ multiplex PCR; TCRdb lists only in-frame clones, some missing. Clone size and V and J calls were adopted from that table, with D and trimming inferred from the DNA. The data hold 75,000 to 95,000 clones, with around 81% observed a single time. This clone was detected only once. Germline CDR1 reads SGHTA; CDR2 reads FQGTGA. The V segment lost 2 bases and the J segment 6 bases; nucleotides outside the gene matches: 11. CDR3 size: 18 residues. The source is a man aged 45-60 years with acute or convalescent COVID-19. The chain recombines TRBV7-3 with TRBJ2-2, with 11 bases that match TRBD2. Sequenced input: peripheral blood. The CDR3 here is CASSLGVPGTSGSGELFF. The CDR3 DNA sequence: TGTGCCAGCAGCTTAGGCGTCCCCGGGACTAGCGGATCCGGGGAGCTGTTTTTT. Full variable domain (missing parts from reference TRBV7-3 and TRBJ2-2): GAGVSQTPSNKVTEKGKYVELRCDPISGHTALYWYRQSLGQGPEFLIYFQGTGAADDSGLPNDRFFAVRPEGSVSTLKIQRTERGDSAVYLCASSLGVPGTSGSGELFFGEGSRLTVL.